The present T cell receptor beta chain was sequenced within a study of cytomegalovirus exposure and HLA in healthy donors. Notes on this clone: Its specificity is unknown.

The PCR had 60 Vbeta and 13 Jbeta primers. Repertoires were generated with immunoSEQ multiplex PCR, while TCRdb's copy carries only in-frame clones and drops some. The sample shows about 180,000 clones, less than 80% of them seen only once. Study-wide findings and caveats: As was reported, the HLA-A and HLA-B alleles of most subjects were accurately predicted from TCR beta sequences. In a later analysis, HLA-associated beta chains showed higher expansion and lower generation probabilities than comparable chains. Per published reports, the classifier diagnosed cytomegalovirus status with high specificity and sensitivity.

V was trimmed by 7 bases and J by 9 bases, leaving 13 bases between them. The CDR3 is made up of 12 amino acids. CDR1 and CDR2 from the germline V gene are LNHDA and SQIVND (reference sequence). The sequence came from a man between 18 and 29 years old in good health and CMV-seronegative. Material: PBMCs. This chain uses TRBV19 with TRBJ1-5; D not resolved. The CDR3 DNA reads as TGTGCCAGTAACGAGTATCGTCGGCCCCAGCATTTT. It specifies CASNEYRRPQHF.